This TCR beta chain derives from a study of blood T cell repertoires in COVID-19. In the study overall: Acute-phase and convalescent COVID-19 samples originated in the United States, Italy and Spain. PBMCs, B-cell-depleted T cells, or T cells were the source of the cDNA or gDNA that made up the material.

This table comes from immunoSEQ multiplex PCR, and its TCRdb copy is limited to in-frame clones, with some not included. Of about 200,000 clones in the sample, around 86% are singletons; the top ten hold 4.5% to 6.5%. Participants reported their clinical history, and cohort assignment relied on those reports. The source of this sequence is a man in his forties with acute COVID-19. Sequencing input: PBMCs or T cells enriched from blood (not recorded which).

CDR3 in DNA: TGTGCCAGCAGCTTTTGGGGGGTAGAGACCCAGTACTTC. The encoded protein is CASSFWGVETQYF. This chain joins TRBV7-9 and TRBJ2-5; D is perhaps TRBD2 (6 bases). Germline V gene lookup returns CDR1 SEHNR and CDR2 FQNEAQ (reference sequence). V shed 3 bases and J shed 4 bases, with 9 bases lying between them. This CDR3 contains 13 residues.